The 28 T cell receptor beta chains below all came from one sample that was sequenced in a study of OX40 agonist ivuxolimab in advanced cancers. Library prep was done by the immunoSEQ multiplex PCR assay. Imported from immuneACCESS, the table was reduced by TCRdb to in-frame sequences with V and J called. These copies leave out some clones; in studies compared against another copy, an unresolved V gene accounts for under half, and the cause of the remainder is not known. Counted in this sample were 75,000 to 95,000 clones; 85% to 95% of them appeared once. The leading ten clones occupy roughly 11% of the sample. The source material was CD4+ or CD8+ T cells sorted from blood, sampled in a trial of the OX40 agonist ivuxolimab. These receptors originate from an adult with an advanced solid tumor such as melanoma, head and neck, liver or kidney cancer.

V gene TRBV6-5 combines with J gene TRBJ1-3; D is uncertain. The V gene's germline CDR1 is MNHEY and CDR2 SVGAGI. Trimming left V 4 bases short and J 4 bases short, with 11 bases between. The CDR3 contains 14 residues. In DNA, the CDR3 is TGTGCCAGCAGTTTTCGGGAATCCGGAAACACCATATATTTT. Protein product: CASSFRESGNTIYF.

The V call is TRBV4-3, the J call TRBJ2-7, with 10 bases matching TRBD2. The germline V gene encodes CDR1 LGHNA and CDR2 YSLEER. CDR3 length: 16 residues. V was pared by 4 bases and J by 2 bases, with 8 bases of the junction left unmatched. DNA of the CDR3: TGCGCCAGCAGCCCCATAGCGGGGGGACTTACCTACGAGCAGTACTTC. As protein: CASSPIAGGLTYEQYF.

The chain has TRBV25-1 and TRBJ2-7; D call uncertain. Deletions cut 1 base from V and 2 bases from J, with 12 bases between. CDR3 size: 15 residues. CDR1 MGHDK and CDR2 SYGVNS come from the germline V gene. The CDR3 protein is CASSELRQEPYEQYF. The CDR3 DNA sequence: TGTGCCAGCAGTGAATTGAGGCAGGAACCCTACGAGCAGTACTTC.

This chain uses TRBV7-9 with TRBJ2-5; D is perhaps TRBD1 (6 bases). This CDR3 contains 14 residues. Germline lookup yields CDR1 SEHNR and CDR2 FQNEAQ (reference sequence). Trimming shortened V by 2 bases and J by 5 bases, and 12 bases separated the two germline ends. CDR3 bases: TGTGCCAGCAGCTTACAGGGGTCTAGGGAGACCCAGTACTTC. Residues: CASSLQGSRETQYF.

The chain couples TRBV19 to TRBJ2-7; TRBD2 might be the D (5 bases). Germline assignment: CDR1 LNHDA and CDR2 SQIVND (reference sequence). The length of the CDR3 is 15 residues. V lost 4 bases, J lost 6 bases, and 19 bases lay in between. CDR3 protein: CASSTHRETGSEQYF. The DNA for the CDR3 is TGTGCCAGTAGTACCCACCGGGAAACCGGATCCGAGCAGTACTTC.

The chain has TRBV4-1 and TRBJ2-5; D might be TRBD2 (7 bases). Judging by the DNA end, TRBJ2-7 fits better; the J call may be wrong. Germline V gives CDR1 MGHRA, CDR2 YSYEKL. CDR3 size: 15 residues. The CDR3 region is CASSQEGGGHYEQYF. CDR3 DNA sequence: TGCGCCAGCAGCCAAGAGGGAGGGGGACACTACGAGCAGTACTTC.

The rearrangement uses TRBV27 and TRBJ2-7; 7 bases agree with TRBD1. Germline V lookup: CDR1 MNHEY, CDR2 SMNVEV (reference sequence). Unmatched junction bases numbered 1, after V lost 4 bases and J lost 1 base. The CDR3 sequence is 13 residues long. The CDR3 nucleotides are TGTGCCAGCAGTTCGGGACAGTCCTACGAGCAGTACTTC. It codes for CASSSGQSYEQYF.

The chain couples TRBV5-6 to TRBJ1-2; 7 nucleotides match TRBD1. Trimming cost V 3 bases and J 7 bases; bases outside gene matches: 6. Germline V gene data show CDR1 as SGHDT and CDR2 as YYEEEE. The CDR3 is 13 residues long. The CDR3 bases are TGTGCCAGCAGCTCCGGGACAGTGGGTGGCTACACCTTC. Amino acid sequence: CASSSGTVGGYTF.

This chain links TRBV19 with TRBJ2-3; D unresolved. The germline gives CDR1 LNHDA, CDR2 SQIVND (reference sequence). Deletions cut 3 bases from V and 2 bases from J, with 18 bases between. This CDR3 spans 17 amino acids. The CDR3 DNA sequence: TGTGCCAGTAGTATTGGTCGGCCGGAGATCCACACAGATACGCAGTATTTT. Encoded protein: CASSIGRPEIHTDTQYF.

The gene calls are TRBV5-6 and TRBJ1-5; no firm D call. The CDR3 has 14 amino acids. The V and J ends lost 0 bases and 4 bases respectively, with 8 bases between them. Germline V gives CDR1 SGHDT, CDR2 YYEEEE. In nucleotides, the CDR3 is TGTGCCAGCAGCTTGGGGACGCTTAATCAGCCCCAGCATTTT. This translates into CASSLGTLNQPQHF.

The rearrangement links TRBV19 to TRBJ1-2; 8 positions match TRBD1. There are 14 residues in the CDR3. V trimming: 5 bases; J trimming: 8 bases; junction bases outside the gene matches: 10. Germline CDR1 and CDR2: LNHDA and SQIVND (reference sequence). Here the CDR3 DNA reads TGTGCCAGTAGTCTCCAACAGGGGGTGAGGGGCTACACCTTC. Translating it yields CASSLQQGVRGYTF. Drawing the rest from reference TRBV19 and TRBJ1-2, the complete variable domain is DGGITQSPKYLFRKEGQNVTLSCEQNLNHDAMYWYRQDPGQGLRLIYYSQIVNDFQKGDIAEGYSVSREKKESFPLTVTSAQKNPTAFYLCASSLQQGVRGYTFGSGTRLTVV.

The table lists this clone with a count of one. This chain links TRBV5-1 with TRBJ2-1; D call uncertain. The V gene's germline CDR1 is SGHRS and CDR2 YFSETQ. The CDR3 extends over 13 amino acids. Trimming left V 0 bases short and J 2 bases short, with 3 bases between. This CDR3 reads CASSLAPYNEQFF. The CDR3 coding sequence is TGCGCCAGCAGCTTGGCGCCCTACAATGAGCAGTTCTTC.

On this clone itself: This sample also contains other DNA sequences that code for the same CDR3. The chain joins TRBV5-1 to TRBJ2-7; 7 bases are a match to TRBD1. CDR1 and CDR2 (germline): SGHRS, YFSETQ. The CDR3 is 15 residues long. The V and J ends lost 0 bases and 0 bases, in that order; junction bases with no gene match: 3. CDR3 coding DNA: TGCGCCAGCAGCTTGGGACAGGGATTCTCCTACGAGCAGTACTTC. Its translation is CASSLGQGFSYEQYF.

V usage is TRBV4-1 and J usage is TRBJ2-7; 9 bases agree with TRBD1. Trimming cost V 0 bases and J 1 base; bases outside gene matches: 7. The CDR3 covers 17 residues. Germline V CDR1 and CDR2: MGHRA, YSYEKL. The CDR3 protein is CASSQDPGQGVSYEQYF. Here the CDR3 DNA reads TGCGCCAGCAGCCAAGATCCGGGACAGGGAGTTTCCTACGAGCAGTACTTC.

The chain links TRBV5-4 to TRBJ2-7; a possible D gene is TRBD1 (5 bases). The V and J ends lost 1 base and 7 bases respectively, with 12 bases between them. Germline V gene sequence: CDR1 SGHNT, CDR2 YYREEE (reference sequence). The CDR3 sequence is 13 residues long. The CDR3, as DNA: TGTGCCAGCAGCTTGATGGGGCTCCGGGAGCAGTACTTC. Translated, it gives CASSLMGLREQYF.

The CDR3 protein is CAARAGIEAFF. The CDR3 region has the DNA TGTGCCGCCCGAGCAGGGATTGAAGCTTTCTTT. The gene calls are TRBV6-5 and TRBJ1-1; possible D gene TRBD1, 5 bases. Looked up from germline, CDR1 is MNHEY and CDR2 is SVGAGI. V lost 11 bases and J lost 7, with 14 bases in between. The CDR3 is 11 amino acids.

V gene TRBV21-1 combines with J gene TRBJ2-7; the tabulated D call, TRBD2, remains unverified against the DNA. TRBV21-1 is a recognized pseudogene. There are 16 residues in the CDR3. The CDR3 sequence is CASSKVCRRASYEQYF. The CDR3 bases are TGTGCCAGCAGCAAAGTCTGTAGAAGAGCCTCCTACGAGCAGTACTTC.

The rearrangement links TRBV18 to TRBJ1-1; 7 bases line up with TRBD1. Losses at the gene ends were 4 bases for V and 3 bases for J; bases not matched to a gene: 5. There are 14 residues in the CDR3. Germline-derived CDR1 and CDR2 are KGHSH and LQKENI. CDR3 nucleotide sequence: TGTGCCAGCTCACGGTACAGGGGTTACACTGAAGCTTTCTTT. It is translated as CASSRYRGYTEAFF.

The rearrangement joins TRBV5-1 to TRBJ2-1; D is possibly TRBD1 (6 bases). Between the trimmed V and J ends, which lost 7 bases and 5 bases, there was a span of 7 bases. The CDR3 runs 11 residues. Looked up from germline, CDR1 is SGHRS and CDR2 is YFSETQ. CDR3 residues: CASGGNNEQFF. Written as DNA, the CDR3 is TGCGCCAGCGGGGGCAACAATGAGCAGTTCTTC.

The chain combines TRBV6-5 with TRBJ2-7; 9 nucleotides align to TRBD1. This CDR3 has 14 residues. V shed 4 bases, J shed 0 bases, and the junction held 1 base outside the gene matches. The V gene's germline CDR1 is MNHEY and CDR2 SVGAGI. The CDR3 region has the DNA TGTGCCAGCAGTTTACAGGGGGCCTCCTACGAGCAGTACTTC. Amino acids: CASSLQGASYEQYF.

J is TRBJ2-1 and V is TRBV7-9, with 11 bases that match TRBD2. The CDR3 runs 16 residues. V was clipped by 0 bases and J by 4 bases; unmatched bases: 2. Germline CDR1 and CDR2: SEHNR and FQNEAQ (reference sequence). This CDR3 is CASSLAGTSGYNEQFF. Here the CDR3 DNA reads TGTGCCAGCAGCTTAGCCGGGACTAGCGGTTACAATGAGCAGTTCTTC.

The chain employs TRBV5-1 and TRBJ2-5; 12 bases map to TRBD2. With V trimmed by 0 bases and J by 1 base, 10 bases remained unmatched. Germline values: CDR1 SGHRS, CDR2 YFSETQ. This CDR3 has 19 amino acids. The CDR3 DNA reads TGCGCCAGCAGCTTGGATCCTAGCGGGGGGGCGGGCCCCCAAGAGACCCAGTACTTC. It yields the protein CASSLDPSGGAGPQETQYF.

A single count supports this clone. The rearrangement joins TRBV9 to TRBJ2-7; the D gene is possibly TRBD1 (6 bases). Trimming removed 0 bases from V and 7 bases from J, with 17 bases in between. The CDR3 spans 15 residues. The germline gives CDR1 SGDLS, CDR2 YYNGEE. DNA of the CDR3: TGTGCCAGCAGCGTAGGAACGCCTGGTCAGGGGGAGCAGTACTTC. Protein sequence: CASSVGTPGQGEQYF. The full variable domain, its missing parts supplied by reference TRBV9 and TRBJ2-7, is DSGVTQTPKHLITATGQRVTLRCSPRSGDLSVYWYQQSLDQGLQFLIQYYNGEERAKGNILERFSAQQFPDLHSELNLSSLELGDSALYFCASSVGTPGQGEQYFGPGTRLTVT.

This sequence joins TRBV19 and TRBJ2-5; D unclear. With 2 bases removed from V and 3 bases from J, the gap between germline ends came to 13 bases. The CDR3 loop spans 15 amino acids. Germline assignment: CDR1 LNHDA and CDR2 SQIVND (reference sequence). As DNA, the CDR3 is TGTGCCAGTAGTATACTCTCGTCCCGAGAAGAGACCCAGTACTTC. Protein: CASSILSSREETQYF.

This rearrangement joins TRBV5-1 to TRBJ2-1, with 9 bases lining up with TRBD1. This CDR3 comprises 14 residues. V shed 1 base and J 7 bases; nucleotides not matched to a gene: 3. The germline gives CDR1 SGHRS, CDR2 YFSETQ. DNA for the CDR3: TGCGCCAGCAGCTTGACAGGGGGCATGAATGAGCAGTTCTTC. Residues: CASSLTGGMNEQFF.

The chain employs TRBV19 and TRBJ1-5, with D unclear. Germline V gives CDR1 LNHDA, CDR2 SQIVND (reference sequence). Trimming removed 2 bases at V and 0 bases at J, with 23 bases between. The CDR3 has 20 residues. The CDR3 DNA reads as TGTGCCAGTAGTATATTCCCGCCCGAACACCACCTATTTAGCAATCAGCCCCAGCATTTT. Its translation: CASSIFPPEHHLFSNQPQHF.

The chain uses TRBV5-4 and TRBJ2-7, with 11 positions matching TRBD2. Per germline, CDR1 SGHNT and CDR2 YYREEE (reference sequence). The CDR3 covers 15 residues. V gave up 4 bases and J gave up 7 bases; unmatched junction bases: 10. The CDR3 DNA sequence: TGTGCCAGCAGCACCGCCCTAGCGGGGGGTCGGGAGCAGTACTTC. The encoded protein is CASSTALAGGREQYF.

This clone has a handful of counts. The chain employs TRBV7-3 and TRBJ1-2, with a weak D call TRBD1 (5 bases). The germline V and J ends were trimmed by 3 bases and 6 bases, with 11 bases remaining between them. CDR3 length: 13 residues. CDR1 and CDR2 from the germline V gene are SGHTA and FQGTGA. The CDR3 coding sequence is TGTGCCAGCAGCTTCAGGCAGGGCGATGGCTACACCTTC. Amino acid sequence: CASSFRQGDGYTF. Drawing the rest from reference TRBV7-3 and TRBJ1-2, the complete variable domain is GAGVSQTPSNKVTEKGKYVELRCDPISGHTALYWYRQSLGQGPEFLIYFQGTGAADDSGLPNDRFFAVRPEGSVSTLKIQRTERGDSAVYLCASSFRQGDGYTFGSGTRLTVV.